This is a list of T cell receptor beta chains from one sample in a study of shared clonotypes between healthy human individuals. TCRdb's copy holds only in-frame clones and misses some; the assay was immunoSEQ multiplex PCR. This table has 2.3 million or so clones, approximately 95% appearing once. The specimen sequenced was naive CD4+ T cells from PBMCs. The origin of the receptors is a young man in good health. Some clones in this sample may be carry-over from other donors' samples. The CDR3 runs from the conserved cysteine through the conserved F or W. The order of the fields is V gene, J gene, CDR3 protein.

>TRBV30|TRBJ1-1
CAWSVRGLNTEAFF
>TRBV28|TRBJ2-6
CASSLVPGQGSGANVLTF
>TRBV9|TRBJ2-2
CASSVALRDRTGELFF
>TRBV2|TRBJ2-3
CASRSGRSTDTQYF
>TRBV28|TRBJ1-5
CASSRRRAGMFNQPQHF
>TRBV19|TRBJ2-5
CASSPTGTSGVFRGTQYF
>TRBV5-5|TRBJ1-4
CASSGWRAQSDEKLFF
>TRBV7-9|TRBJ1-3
CASSFLTGTALNTIYF
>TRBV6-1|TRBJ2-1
CASGFWGSYNEQFF
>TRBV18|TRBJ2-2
CASSPPSGRDTGELFF
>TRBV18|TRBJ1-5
CASSPGDRADQPQHF
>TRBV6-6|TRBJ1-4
CASRLGANEKLFF
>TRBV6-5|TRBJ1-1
CASSYSIQGWTEAFF
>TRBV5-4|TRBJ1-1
CASSGSGTREEAFF
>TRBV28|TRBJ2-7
CASSLFKDEQYF
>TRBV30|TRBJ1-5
CACDRDNQPQHF
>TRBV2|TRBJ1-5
CASNRAGTDNQPQHF
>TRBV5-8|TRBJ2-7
CASSFRTGTHEQYF
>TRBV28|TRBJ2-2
CAGGSLNTGELFF
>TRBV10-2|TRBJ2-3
CASTQAAGGTDTQYF
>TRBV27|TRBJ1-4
CASSLRRATNEKLFF
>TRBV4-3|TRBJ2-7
CASSQDNREAPREQYF
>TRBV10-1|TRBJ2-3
CASSGGQGERKF
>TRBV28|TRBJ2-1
CASSLSSGNEQFF
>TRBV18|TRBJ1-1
CASSPGTAEAFF
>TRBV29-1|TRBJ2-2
CSVGQNTGELFF
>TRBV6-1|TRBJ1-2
CASSRQRPPDGYTF
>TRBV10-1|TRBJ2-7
CASSESLGSTYEQYF
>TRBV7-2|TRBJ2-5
CASSSRLEGVGTQYF
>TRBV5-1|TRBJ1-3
CASRGTGSGNTIYF
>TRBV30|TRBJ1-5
CAWGYSYDQPQHF
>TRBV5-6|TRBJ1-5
CASSSSGPLSPQHF
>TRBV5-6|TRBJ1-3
CASSFGKAGNTIYF
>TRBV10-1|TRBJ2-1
CASSEYRGNEQFF
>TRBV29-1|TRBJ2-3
CSDTKPSTDTQYF
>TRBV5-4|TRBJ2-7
CASSTSGGGLSSYEQYF
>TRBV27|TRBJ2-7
CASSLKGPPTYEQYF
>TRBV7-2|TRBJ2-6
CASSLSRRSGANVLTF
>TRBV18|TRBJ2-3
CASSPGITDTQYF